Below, 13 T cell receptor beta chains from the same sample are listed, as sequenced in a study of patients and donors after allogeneic stem cell transplantation. TCRdb called the RT-PCR reads again in MiXCR, with one record for every CDR3 protein. The sample has fewer than 500,000 distinct CDR3 sequences; roughly 16% are singletons. The sample was blood, either unsorted or a sorted T cell fraction (not recorded which). These receptors were taken from a human donor who was either an allogeneic HSCT recipient or a stem cell or donor lymphocyte infusion donor (not recorded which). It is not recorded whose cells these are; they may come from a transplant donor.

The chain couples TRBV7-3 to TRBJ2-3, with D hard to call. Germline V gene sequence: CDR1 SGHTA, CDR2 FQGTGA. The V and J ends lost 4 bases and 6 bases respectively, with 14 bases between them. The CDR3 is made up of 14 amino acids. CDR3 protein: CASSYSPGADTQYF. The CDR3 nucleotides read TGTGCCAGCAGCTACTCCCCGGGCGCCGATACGCAGTATTTT.

This clonotype has a handful of counts. V is TRBV7-6 and J is TRBJ1-6, with unresolved D. Germline loops: CDR1 SGHVS, CDR2 FNYEAQ. This CDR3 has 14 amino acids. Trimming cost V 1 base and J 7 bases, with 8 bases left between them. The CDR3 protein is CASSLGGLNSPLHF. The DNA of the CDR3 is TGTGCCAGCAGCTTAGGCGGCCTCAATTCACCCCTCCACTTT.

The rearrangement links TRBV29-1 to TRBJ1-2; D possibly corresponds to TRBD1 (6 bases). The CDR3 loop spans 12 amino acids. The V and J ends lost 4 bases and 7 bases respectively, with 13 bases between them. The germline V gene encodes CDR1 SQVTM and CDR2 ANQGSEA. The CDR3 sequence is CSVVRQGTGYTF. As DNA, the CDR3 is TGCAGCGTTGTTCGTCAGGGGACTGGCTACACCTTC.

The CDR3: CASSDTPNTEAFF. DNA of the CDR3: TGTGCCAGCAGTGATACGCCGAACACTGAAGCTTTCTTT. This sequence joins TRBV6-1 and TRBJ1-1; D unclear. Per the germline V gene, CDR1 is MNHNS and CDR2 is SASEGT. The CDR3 covers 13 residues. The V gene lost 3 bases and the J gene lost 1 base, with 6 bases spanning the gap.

The genes are TRBV5-1 and TRBJ1-3; D is possibly TRBD1 (6 bases). The CDR3 runs to 13 residues. Per the germline V gene, CDR1 is SGHRS and CDR2 is YFSETQ. Deletions cut 4 bases from V and 5 bases from J, with 10 bases between. Written as DNA, the CDR3 is TGCGCCAGCAGCCCGGACAGCCGAAACACCATATATTTT. It is translated as CASSPDSRNTIYF.

The V call is TRBV27, the J call TRBJ2-4; 10 bases agree with TRBD2. Losses at the gene ends were 8 bases for V and 4 bases for J; bases not matched to a gene: 5. The CDR3 loop spans 14 amino acids. From germline, CDR1 is MNHEY and CDR2 SMNVEV (reference sequence). CDR3 nucleotides: TGTGCCAGCGGACTAGCGGAAGAAAAAAACATTCAGTACTTC. It is translated as CASGLAEEKNIQYF.

This clonotype was counted a single time. V and J are TRBV5-1 and TRBJ2-1, with D perhaps matching TRBD2 (6 bases). Looked up from germline, CDR1 is SGHRS and CDR2 is YFSETQ. V was pared by 0 bases and J by 7 bases, with 11 bases between. The CDR3 consists of 14 residues. Written as DNA, the CDR3 is TGCGCCAGCAGCTTGGATCTAGCGCTAAATGAGCAGTTCTTC. Protein: CASSLDLALNEQFF.

This clonotype was seen many times. The chain links TRBV2 to TRBJ2-2, with 8 positions matching TRBD2. Germline trimming cut 6 bases from V and 1 base from J; bases unmatched to any gene: 4. The CDR3 totals 15 residues. The germline V gene has CDR1 SNHLY and CDR2 FYNNEI. Here the CDR3 DNA reads TGTGCCAGCAGAGTCGCGGGGGGGAACACCGGGGAGCTGTTTTTT. This codes for CASRVAGGNTGELFF.

Many counts were recorded for this clonotype. The CDR3 reads CSLRTMETQYF. Written as DNA, the CDR3 is TGCAGCCTACGGACGATGGAGACCCAGTACTTC. V gene TRBV29-1 combines with J gene TRBJ2-5; no clear D. V lost 8 bases and J lost 5, with 12 bases in between. CDR1 and CDR2 (germline): SQVTM, ANQGSEA. CDR3 length: 11 amino acids.

This clonotype was detected a few times. The V call is TRBV12-3 or TRBV12-4, the J call TRBJ1-4; 7 nucleotides agree with TRBD1. Trimming cost V 6 bases and J 10 bases; bases outside gene matches: 8. This CDR3 is 13 amino acids long. The CDR3 DNA reads TGTGCCAGCAGCAGACAGGGATTCGGAAAACTGTTTTTT. It yields the protein CASSRQGFGKLFF.

CDR3 protein: CASKIGLAEETQYF. Here the CDR3 DNA reads TGCGCCAGCAAGATTGGACTAGCCGAAGAGACCCAGTACTTC. The chain uses TRBV5-1 and TRBJ2-5; 8 bases fit TRBD2. Losses at the gene ends were 6 bases for V and 3 bases for J; bases not matched to a gene: 7. The CDR3 sequence is 14 residues long. The germline gives CDR1 SGHRS, CDR2 YFSETQ. Complete variable domain (other parts from reference TRBV5-1 and TRBJ2-5): KAGVTQTPRYLIKTRGQQVTLSCSPISGHRSVSWYQQTPGQGLQFLFEYFSETQRNKGNFPGRFSGRQFSNSRSEMNVSTLELGDSALYLCASKIGLAEETQYFGPGTRLLVL.

The chain carries TRBV18 and TRBJ2-7; D is uncertain. This CDR3 is built from 12 residues. Germline CDR1 reads KGHSH; CDR2 reads LQKENI. V was pared by 1 base and J by 5 bases, with 6 bases between. The CDR3 reads CASSPLGHEQYF. CDR3 DNA sequence: TGTGCCAGCTCACCACTAGGGCACGAGCAGTACTTC.

V usage is TRBV20-1 and J usage is TRBJ2-1; 8 bases line up with TRBD2. V lost 0 bases to trimming and J lost 7 bases; unmatched junction nucleotides: 8. Per the germline V gene, CDR1 is DFQATT and CDR2 is SNEGSKA (reference sequence). The CDR3 contains 15 residues. The CDR3 loop reads CSARDGGRIRNEQFF. The CDR3 DNA follows: TGCAGTGCTAGAGATGGCGGGAGGATACGGAATGAGCAGTTCTTC.